This TCR beta chain was documented in a study of blood T cell repertoires in COVID-19. Overall study context: The origin of the acute and convalescent COVID-19 samples was the United States, Italy and Spain. PBMCs, B-cell-depleted T cells, or T cells provided the cDNA or gDNA that made up the material.

The germline gives CDR1 SGHKS, CDR2 YYEKEE (reference sequence). There are 16 residues in the CDR3. With 2 bases clipped from V and 5 bases from J, the junction kept 10 bases outside the gene matches. Here immunoSEQ multiplex PCR was the method, and the copy in TCRdb shows in-frame clones only, minus some. The sample records about 210,000 clones, approximately 84% being singletons. This TCR derives from a woman aged 50 to 60 with active or convalescent COVID-19. The chain recombines TRBV5-5 with TRBJ2-5, with 9 bases identical to TRBD2. The sample was peripheral blood. This CDR3 reads CASSFVWRGGGETQYF. The CDR3 DNA is TGTGCCAGCAGCTTTGTGTGGCGGGGGGGCGGTGAGACCCAGTACTTC.